The 28 T cell receptor beta chains below were found in one sample sequenced in a study of cytomegalovirus exposure and HLA in healthy donors. Primers: 60 Vbeta forward and 13 Jbeta reverse. Method: immunoSEQ multiplex PCR; TCRdb's copy keeps in-frame clones and lacks some. This repertoire shows fewer than 250,000 clones, less than 85% found once; its top ten account for 0.55% to 0.75%. The sequenced sample was PBMCs. The source of these receptors is a man between 18 and 35 years old in good health and CMV-seronegative.

This clone was observed a handful of times. The chain uses TRBV19 and TRBJ2-3; 14 positions match TRBD2. The CDR3 loop spans 15 amino acids. CDR1 LNHDA and CDR2 SQIVND come from the germline V gene (reference sequence). Trimming cost V 3 bases and J 8 bases; bases outside gene matches: 4. In DNA form, the CDR3 reads TGTGCCAGTAGTATGGGACTAGCGGGAGTGTTTACGCAGTATTTT. Its protein is CASSMGLAGVFTQYF. Using reference TRBV19 and TRBJ2-3 for the parts outside the CDR3, the full variable domain is DGGITQSPKYLFRKEGQNVTLSCEQNLNHDAMYWYRQDPGQGLRLIYYSQIVNDFQKGDIAEGYSVSREKKESFPLTVTSAQKNPTAFYLCASSMGLAGVFTQYFGPGTRLTVL.

The chain couples TRBV7-3 to TRBJ1-1; the D is unclear. Germline lookup yields CDR1 SGHTA and CDR2 FQGTGA. Trimming removed 5 bases at V and 0 bases at J, with 7 bases between. CDR3 length equals 13 residues. The CDR3: CASSAGMNTEAFF. The CDR3 DNA sequence: TGTGCCAGCAGCGCCGGGATGAACACTGAAGCTTTCTTT.

The chain links TRBV29-1 to TRBJ1-1; the D gene is possibly TRBD1 (5 bases). CDR1 and CDR2 (germline): SQVTM, ANQGSEA. The CDR3 covers 13 residues. Trimming shortened V by 1 base and J by 4 bases, and 10 bases separated the two germline ends. This CDR3 reads CSVEAQGGTEAFF. The CDR3 region has the DNA TGCAGCGTTGAAGCCCAGGGCGGCACTGAAGCTTTCTTT.

With regard to this clone: Distinct nucleotide sequences in the sample also encode this CDR3. The rearrangement links TRBV5-1 to TRBJ2-1, with 11 bases identical to TRBD2. The V and J ends lost 2 bases and 0 bases, in that order; junction bases with no gene match: 1. Germline values: CDR1 SGHRS, CDR2 YFSETQ. This CDR3 spans 16 amino acids. The CDR3 DNA sequence: TGCGCCAGCAGCTTAACTAGCGGGAGCTCCTACAATGAGCAGTTCTTC. Its translation is CASSLTSGSSYNEQFF. The whole variable domain, filled in from reference TRBV5-1 and TRBJ2-1, reads KAGVTQTPRYLIKTRGQQVTLSCSPISGHRSVSWYQQTPGQGLQFLFEYFSETQRNKGNFPGRFSGRQFSNSRSEMNVSTLELGDSALYLCASSLTSGSSYNEQFFGPGTRLTVL.

The rearrangement uses TRBV20-1 and TRBJ1-1; D unresolved. Germline CDR1 is DFQATT and CDR2 is SNEGSKA (reference sequence). The CDR3 contains 10 residues. The V gene lost 5 bases and the J gene lost 6 bases, with 7 bases spanning the gap. CDR3 bases: TGCAGTGCTCGCGCTCCTGAAGCTTTCTTT. Translation: CSARAPEAFF.

This chain links TRBV6-1 with TRBJ2-2, with 8 bases that match TRBD1. Germline V CDR1 and CDR2: MNHNS, SASEGT. The ends lost 3 bases at V and 6 bases at J; junction bases unmatched: 6. This CDR3 is built from 15 residues. CDR3 coding DNA: TGTGCCAGCAGTGACTCCAGGGGGCTTTCCGGGGAGCTGTTTTTT. This gives the protein CASSDSRGLSGELFF.

This clone was seen once. The gene calls are TRBV6-1 and TRBJ2-7; D remains unclear. V was clipped by 7 bases and J by 1 base, with 17 bases between them. Germline CDR1 is MNHNS and CDR2 is SASEGT. The CDR3 runs to 15 residues. CDR3 sequence reads: CASTHNPLSSYEQYF. CDR3 coding DNA: TGTGCCAGCACCCATAACCCACTGTCGTCCTACGAGCAGTACTTC.

The count of this clone is one. The rearrangement links TRBV10-3 to TRBJ1-1; unclear D gene. CDR3 length: 15 residues. The ends were cut back, 8 bases at V and 1 base at J, with 17 bases in the middle. CDR1 ENHRY and CDR2 SYGVKD come from the germline V gene. CDR3 loop: CAIVSPGPTNTEAFF. CDR3 bases: TGTGCCATCGTGTCCCCGGGTCCAACGAACACTGAAGCTTTCTTT.

This clone occurred a few times. The genes are TRBV19 and TRBJ1-4, with a tentative D call TRBD1 (5 bases). Germline assignment: CDR1 LNHDA and CDR2 SQIVND (reference sequence). The V gene lost 0 bases and the J gene lost 6 bases, with 14 bases spanning the gap. The length of the CDR3 is 16 residues. Here the CDR3 reads CASSIDQAGKDEKLFF. The CDR3, as DNA: TGTGCCAGTAGTATAGATCAGGCAGGGAAGGATGAAAAACTGTTTTTT. Drawing the rest from reference TRBV19 and TRBJ1-4, the complete variable domain is DGGITQSPKYLFRKEGQNVTLSCEQNLNHDAMYWYRQDPGQGLRLIYYSQIVNDFQKGDIAEGYSVSREKKESFPLTVTSAQKNPTAFYLCASSIDQAGKDEKLFFGSGTQLSVL.

This clone was detected only a few times. The chain combines TRBV6-1 with TRBJ2-1; D perhaps matches TRBD1 (6 bases). The germline V gene has CDR1 MNHNS and CDR2 SASEGT. V gave up 4 bases and J gave up 8 bases, with 18 bases separating them. The CDR3 contains 15 residues. The CDR3 here is CASSARPNRVDEQFF. The CDR3 DNA sequence: TGTGCCAGCAGTGCTCGACCGAACAGGGTGGATGAGCAGTTCTTC.

The V call is TRBV6-5, the J call TRBJ2-7, with a possible D match to TRBD1 (6 bases). V gave up 10 bases and J gave up 6 bases, with 22 bases separating them. This CDR3 contains 14 residues. Germline CDR1 reads MNHEY; CDR2 reads SVGAGI. CDR3 sequence: CATYDSTGSSEQYF. Written as DNA, the CDR3 is TGTGCCACCTACGATTCCACAGGGTCAAGCGAGCAGTACTTC.

This sequence joins TRBV29-1 and TRBJ2-7; 12 bases match TRBD1. After removal of 5 bases from V and 2 bases from J, the junction contained 7 bases not matched to a gene. The CDR3 length is 15 residues. Germline V gene lookup returns CDR1 SQVTM and CDR2 ANQGSEA. CDR3 residues: CSVKGQGATAYEQYF. Here the CDR3 DNA reads TGCAGCGTTAAGGGACAGGGGGCGACGGCCTACGAGCAGTACTTC.

The chain recombines TRBV2 with TRBJ1-1, with TRBD1 matching over 8 bases. This CDR3 contains 14 residues. V lost 6 bases to trimming and J lost 4 bases; unmatched junction nucleotides: 7. Germline CDR1 SNHLY, CDR2 FYNNEI. In DNA form, the CDR3 reads TGTGCCAGCAGGAAACAGGGGGGAATCACTGAAGCTTTCTTT. The encoded protein is CASRKQGGITEAFF.

This clone is a singleton in its sample. This chain connects TRBV7-6 to TRBJ2-7; 7 positions match TRBD2. The germline gives CDR1 SGHVS, CDR2 FNYEAQ. V trimming: 5 bases; J trimming: 3 bases; junction bases outside the gene matches: 7. The CDR3 has 14 residues. The CDR3 is CASSIASSGYEQYF. The CDR3 nucleotides read TGTGCCAGCAGCATCGCATCTAGCGGCTACGAGCAGTACTTC.

The chain is built from TRBV11-2 and TRBJ1-1; D not certain. CDR1 and CDR2 (germline): SGHAT, FQNNGV. V was trimmed by 1 base and J by 5 bases, leaving 5 bases between them. CDR3 size: 12 residues. CDR3 DNA sequence: TGTGCCAGCAGCTTAGCAGGAACTGAAGCTTTCTTT. Translating gives CASSLAGTEAFF. Using reference TRBV11-2 and TRBJ1-1 for the parts outside the CDR3, the full variable domain is EAGVAQSPRYKIIEKRQSVAFWCNPISGHATLYWYQQILGQGPKLLIQFQNNGVVDDSQLPKDRFSAERLKGVDSTLKIQPAKLEDSAVYLCASSLAGTEAFFGQGTRLTVV.

The sample holds a few counts of this clone. This chain links TRBV21-1 with TRBJ2-7; the table's D call, TRBD1, has no DNA check behind it. TRBV21-1 is noted as a pseudogene. There are 15 residues in the CDR3. The CDR3: CASSKGGRVGCEQYF. The CDR3 coding sequence is TGTGCCAGCAGCAAAGGAGGCAGGGTTGGTTGCGAGCAGTACTTC.

V and J are TRBV30 and TRBJ2-7; the match to TRBD2 covers 7 bases. The V gene end was trimmed by 3 bases and the J gene end by 9 bases; junction bases not matched to a gene: 14. This CDR3 has 14 amino acids. Germline V gives CDR1 GTSNPN, CDR2 SVGIG (reference sequence). The CDR3 nucleotides are TGTGCCTGGAGCGGGTCGGGAGGTCTTCTGGTGCAGTACTTC. As protein: CAWSGSGGLLVQYF.

The table lists this clone with a count of one. The rearrangement links TRBV7-9 to TRBJ1-5, with TRBD1 matching over 7 bases. J gave up 3 bases and V 5 bases, and 4 bases lay outside the gene matches. The CDR3 is made up of 14 amino acids. CDR1 is SEHNR, CDR2 FQNEAQ, per germline (reference sequence). The CDR3 sequence: CASSRGQDNQPQHF. CDR3 in DNA: TGTGCCAGCAGCCGCGGACAGGACAATCAGCCCCAGCATTTT.

The chain couples TRBV4-1 to TRBJ1-2, with D perhaps matching TRBD1 (6 bases). V dropped 0 bases and J dropped 3 bases, with 14 bases sitting between them. The germline gives CDR1 MGHRA, CDR2 YSYEKL. The CDR3 is made up of 16 amino acids. The chain's CDR3 is CASSQEGNQGYYGYTF. For the CDR3, the DNA is TGCGCCAGCAGCCAAGAAGGAAACCAGGGGTACTATGGCTACACCTTC.

The chain joins TRBV10-2 to TRBJ1-1; 7 bases line up with TRBD1. V was clipped by 6 bases and J by 2 bases; unmatched bases: 3. Germline-derived CDR1 and CDR2 are WSHSY and SAAADI. The length of the CDR3 is 13 residues. CDR3 sequence: CASRDRRNTEAFF. The CDR3 DNA reads TGCGCCAGCAGGGACAGGAGAAACACTGAAGCTTTCTTT.

The chain links TRBV19 to TRBJ1-4, with D perhaps matching TRBD1 (6 bases). Trimming shortened V by 5 bases and J by 8 bases, and 21 bases separated the two germline ends. CDR1 and CDR2 from the germline V gene are LNHDA and SQIVND (reference sequence). The CDR3 consists of 16 residues. CDR3 sequence (DNA): TGTGCCAGTAGTTCGCTCGGCGGGGGCGCTTGGGAAAAACTGTTTTTT. Residues: CASSSLGGGAWEKLFF.

The chain links TRBV4-1 to TRBJ2-1, with TRBD2 matching over 7 bases. After removal of 3 bases from V and 0 bases from J, the junction contained 11 bases not matched to a gene. CDR3 length: 18 amino acids. The V gene's germline CDR1 is MGHRA and CDR2 YSYEKL. In DNA, the CDR3 is TGCGCCAGCAGCCAGGGGGGGTTGGGACTTATCTCCTACAATGAGCAGTTCTTC. Protein: CASSQGGLGLISYNEQFF.

Here the CDR3 DNA reads TGTGCCAGCAGCTTCAATCTGCGGGGCTGGATGAACACTGAAGCTTTCTTT. It yields the protein CASSFNLRGWMNTEAFF. The chain has TRBV11-2 and TRBJ1-1; D may be TRBD1 (5 bases). Germline CDR1 is SGHAT and CDR2 is FQNNGV. Trimming took 3 bases from V and 0 from J, leaving 17 bases between them. CDR3 length equals 17 residues.

J is TRBJ2-1 and V is TRBV20-1; a possible D gene is TRBD1 (6 bases). Germline V gives CDR1 DFQATT, CDR2 SNEGSKA (reference sequence). The CDR3 totals 11 residues. Trimming removed 6 bases from V and 12 bases from J, with 15 bases in between. CDR3 bases: TGCAGTGCCGAAGACAGGTATGGGCAGTTCTTC. Protein sequence: CSAEDRYGQFF.

This clone was seen more than once but under ten times. The rearrangement uses TRBV28 and TRBJ1-1, with D hard to call. CDR1 is MDHEN and CDR2 is SYDVKM in the germline V gene. The V end lost 7 bases, the J end lost 0 bases, and 12 bases lay between the germline ends. The CDR3 contains 14 residues. CDR3 DNA sequence: TGTGCCAGCAATCCGGGTAGTTTGAACACTGAAGCTTTCTTT. Encoded protein: CASNPGSLNTEAFF.

The chain uses TRBV28 and TRBJ2-7; tentative D call: TRBD1 (6 bases). In germline, CDR1 is MDHEN, CDR2 SYDVKM. V lost 5 bases and J 5 bases, leaving 16 bases between the germline ends. The CDR3 length is 14 residues. The CDR3 spells CASSTSGTLDEQYF. Here the CDR3 DNA reads TGTGCCAGCAGTACCTCCGGGACACTGGACGAGCAGTACTTC.

The rearrangement links TRBV19 to TRBJ2-2, with D possibly being TRBD1 (5 bases). The CDR3 is 15 residues long. V was pared by 0 bases and J by 1 base, with 6 bases between. In germline, CDR1 is LNHDA, CDR2 SQIVND (reference sequence). The CDR3 is CASSIEGLNTGELFF. For the CDR3, the DNA is TGTGCCAGTAGTATAGAGGGGCTGAACACCGGGGAGCTGTTTTTT.

The chain joins TRBV5-4 to TRBJ2-7, with 9 bases identical to TRBD2. The CDR3 contains 14 residues. In germline, CDR1 is SGHNT, CDR2 YYREEE (reference sequence). Trimming removed 5 bases from V and 3 bases from J; junction bases left unmatched: 6. The CDR3 nucleotides are TGTGCCAGCAGACCTGCGACTAGCGGCTACGAGCAGTACTTC. Translation: CASRPATSGYEQYF.